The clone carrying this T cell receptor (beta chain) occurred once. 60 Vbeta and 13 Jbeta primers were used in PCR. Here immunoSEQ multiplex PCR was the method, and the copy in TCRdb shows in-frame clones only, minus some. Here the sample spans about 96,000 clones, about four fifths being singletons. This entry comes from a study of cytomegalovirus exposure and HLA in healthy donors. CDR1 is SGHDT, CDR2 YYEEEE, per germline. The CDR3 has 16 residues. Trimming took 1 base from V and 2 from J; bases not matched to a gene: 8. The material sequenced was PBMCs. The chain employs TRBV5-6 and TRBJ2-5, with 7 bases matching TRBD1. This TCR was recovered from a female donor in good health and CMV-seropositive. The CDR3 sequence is CASSLTGVTPQETQYF. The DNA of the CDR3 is TGTGCCAGCAGCTTGACAGGGGTCACCCCACAAGAGACCCAGTACTTC. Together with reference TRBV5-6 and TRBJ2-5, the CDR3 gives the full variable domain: DAGVTQSPTHLIKTRGQQVTLRCSPKSGHDTVSWYQQALGQGPQFIFQYYEEEERQRGNFPDRFSGHQFPNYSSELNVNALLLGDSALYLCASSLTGVTPQETQYFGPGTRLLVL.